These 18 T cell receptor beta chains share one sample of origin, sequenced in a study of cytomegalovirus exposure and HLA in healthy donors. PCR involved 60 Vbeta and 13 Jbeta primers. Data came from immunoSEQ multiplex PCR; TCRdb stores just in-frame clones and leaves some out. The sample yields roughly 120,000 clones, about 80% seen once. Sequencing was performed on PBMCs. All receptors derive from a man younger than 45 in good health and CMV-seronegative.

V usage is TRBV7-3 and J usage is TRBJ2-2; D possibly corresponds to TRBD1 (5 bases). From germline, CDR1 is SGHTA and CDR2 FQGTGA. The ends were cut back, 1 base at V and 4 bases at J, with 10 bases in the middle. The CDR3 totals 15 residues. The CDR3 is CASSLSQGPTGELFF. The CDR3 nucleotides are TGTGCCAGCAGCTTAAGTCAGGGCCCCACCGGGGAGCTGTTTTTT.

CDR3 sequence: CASSWVRLAGGRTDTQYF. In DNA, the CDR3 is TGTGCCAGCAGCTGGGTGCGGCTAGCGGGGGGGCGCACAGATACGCAGTATTTT. The gene calls are TRBV5-8 and TRBJ2-3, with 12 bases that match TRBD2. Germline values: CDR1 SGHTS, CDR2 YDEGEE. This CDR3 region has 18 residues. V was clipped by 3 bases and J by 1 base; unmatched bases: 9.

The CDR3 region has the DNA TGTGCCAGCAGCGAGGACAGGGGGCAAATTGGTGAGACCCAGTACTTC. Translating it yields CASSEDRGQIGETQYF. The rearrangement uses TRBV7-9 and TRBJ2-5; 11 bases line up with TRBD1. The CDR3 totals 16 residues. Germline CDR1 and CDR2: SEHNR and FQNEAQ (reference sequence). The J segment lost 5 bases and the V segment lost 5 bases, leaving 10 bases of the junction unmatched.

The rearrangement uses TRBV11-3 and TRBJ2-5, with D unclear. The CDR3 has 15 residues. Per germline, CDR1 SGHNT and CDR2 YENEEA. Deletions cut 1 base from V and 3 bases from J, with 12 bases between. CDR3 bases: TGTGCCAGCAGCTTAGCAGGCTCTAAAAAAGAGACCCAGTACTTC. It codes for CASSLAGSKKETQYF.

This clone has only a few counts. The chain carries TRBV7-8 and TRBJ2-3; 7 bases are a match to TRBD1. Trimming removed 5 bases from V and 5 bases from J; junction bases left unmatched: 7. Germline CDR1 is SGHVS and CDR2 is FQNEAQ. The CDR3 extends over 14 amino acids. The CDR3 is CASSPTGWRDTQYF. The CDR3 bases are TGTGCCAGCAGCCCGACAGGGTGGAGAGATACGCAGTATTTT. Drawing the rest from reference TRBV7-8 and TRBJ2-3, the complete variable domain is GAGVSQSPRYKVAKRGQDVALRCDPISGHVSLFWYQQALGQGPEFLTYFQNEAQLDKSGLPSDRFFAERPEGSVSTLKIQRTQQEDSAVYLCASSPTGWRDTQYFGPGTRLTVL.

The rearrangement uses TRBV10-1 and TRBJ2-7; weak D call: TRBD1 (5 bases). This CDR3 comprises 11 residues. The V gene lost 9 bases and the J gene lost 0 bases, with 6 bases spanning the gap. Germline V CDR1 and CDR2: WNHNN, SYGVQD (reference sequence). CDR3 nucleotides: TGCGCCAGGACAGTCTCCTACGAGCAGTACTTC. This encodes CARTVSYEQYF.

This clone occurred once. CDR3 protein: CASSQVGTTVTDTQYF. The CDR3 region has the DNA TGCGCCAGCAGCCAAGTGGGGACTACAGTCACAGATACGCAGTATTTT. The rearrangement uses TRBV4-1 and TRBJ2-3; TRBD2 matches 7 bases. Germline lookup yields CDR1 MGHRA and CDR2 YSYEKL. The V gene end was trimmed by 1 base and the J gene end by 2 bases; junction bases not matched to a gene: 6. This CDR3 contains 16 residues.

V gene TRBV7-2 combines with J gene TRBJ2-1; TRBD2 matches at 9 bases. Looked up from germline, CDR1 is SGHTA and CDR2 is FQGNSA. The CDR3 totals 12 residues. Trimming cost V 5 bases and J 12 bases; bases outside gene matches: 5. CDR3 loop: CASSPSGKVQFF. In nucleotides, the CDR3 is TGTGCCAGCAGCCCTAGCGGGAAGGTGCAGTTCTTC.

This chain connects TRBV5-4 to TRBJ1-2, with D possibly being TRBD1 (5 bases). V lost 6 bases and J lost 8, with 23 bases in between. The length of the CDR3 is 15 residues. The germline V gene encodes CDR1 SGHNT and CDR2 YYREEE (reference sequence). The CDR3 loop is CASNSPAGAGGGYTF. DNA of the CDR3: TGTGCCAGCAACTCACCAGCCGGGGCCGGGGGAGGCTACACCTTC. The full variable domain, in which reference TRBV5-4 and TRBJ1-2 provide the parts outside the CDR3, is ETGVTQSPTHLIKTRGQQVTLRCSSQSGHNTVSWYQQALGQGPQFIFQYYREEENGRGNFPPRFSGLQFPNYSSELNVNALELDDSALYLCASNSPAGAGGGYTFGSGTRLTVV.

The chain has TRBV30 and TRBJ2-5; TRBD2 aligns across 10 bases. CDR1 is GTSNPN and CDR2 is SVGIG in the germline V gene (reference sequence). The CDR3 is made up of 14 amino acids. The V gene end was trimmed by 2 bases and the J gene end by 5 bases; junction bases not matched to a gene: 5. DNA for the CDR3: TGTGCCTGGAGTCTAGCGGGAGTACAGGAGACCCAGTACTTC. Translated, it gives CAWSLAGVQETQYF. Full variable domain (rest looked up from reference TRBV30 and TRBJ2-5): SQTIHQWPATLVQPVGSPLSLECTVEGTSNPNLYWYRQAAGRGLQLLFYSVGIGQISSEVPQNLSASRPQDRQFILSSKKLLLSDSGFYLCAWSLAGVQETQYFGPGTRLLVL.

This rearrangement joins TRBV4-3 to TRBJ2-3; D is possibly TRBD1 (6 bases). Germline CDR1 and CDR2: LGHNA and YSLEER. This CDR3 spans 15 amino acids. V was pared by 0 bases and J by 3 bases, with 10 bases between. CDR3 nucleotides: TGCGCCAGCAGCCAAGACAGGGGCGGGACAGATACGCAGTATTTT. Translated: CASSQDRGGTDTQYF.

The rearrangement joins TRBV10-3 to TRBJ2-1; a weak D match, TRBD2 (5 bases). This CDR3 comprises 16 residues. The germline gives CDR1 ENHRY, CDR2 SYGVKD. Trimming took 2 bases from V and 7 from J, leaving 18 bases between them. The CDR3 nucleotides read TGTGCCATCAGTGAGGGGCCGGGGAATGGTAATAATGAGCAGTTCTTC. Its protein is CAISEGPGNGNNEQFF.

The rearrangement joins TRBV28 to TRBJ2-7; 9 bases line up with TRBD1. V was pared by 4 bases and J by 1 base, with 5 bases of the junction left unmatched. Germline V gene sequence: CDR1 MDHEN, CDR2 SYDVKM. This CDR3 has 15 residues. The chain's CDR3 is CASSSAGQGSYEQYF. DNA of the CDR3: TGTGCCAGCAGTTCCGCGGGACAGGGTTCCTACGAGCAGTACTTC.

The J gene is TRBJ1-1, the V gene TRBV5-1; the match to TRBD1 covers 8 bases. The V segment lost 3 bases and the J segment 5 bases; nucleotides outside the gene matches: 6. CDR3 size: 14 residues. Germline CDR1 is SGHRS and CDR2 is YFSETQ. The CDR3 DNA reads TGCGCCAGCAGCTATGGGACAGGAAAAACTGAAGCTTTCTTT. Its translation: CASSYGTGKTEAFF.

This chain uses TRBV19 with TRBJ1-2, with TRBD1 matching 7 bases. This CDR3 is built from 14 residues. V lost 8 bases and J lost 2; bases outside the gene matches: 8. Germline-derived CDR1 and CDR2 are LNHDA and SQIVND (reference sequence). CDR3 region: CASRQGSLNYGYTF. CDR3 bases: TGTGCCAGTCGACAGGGATCCCTGAACTATGGCTACACCTTC. The complete variable domain, with remaining parts taken from reference TRBV19 and TRBJ1-2, reads DGGITQSPKYLFRKEGQNVTLSCEQNLNHDAMYWYRQDPGQGLRLIYYSQIVNDFQKGDIAEGYSVSREKKESFPLTVTSAQKNPTAFYLCASRQGSLNYGYTFGSGTRLTVV.

This chain connects TRBV10-2 to TRBJ1-5; TRBD1 matches at 11 bases. This CDR3 region has 14 residues. Germline V gene data show CDR1 as WSHSY and CDR2 as SAAADI. The junction had 5 bases not matched to a gene; V was cut back by 7 bases and J by 6 bases. The CDR3 sequence: CASKDRGPSQPQHF. CDR3 nucleotide sequence: TGCGCCAGCAAGGACAGGGGGCCCAGTCAGCCCCAGCATTTT.

The chain is built from TRBV6-1 and TRBJ2-1; D possibly corresponds to TRBD1 (6 bases). Per germline, CDR1 MNHNS and CDR2 SASEGT. The CDR3 length is 13 residues. The germline V and J ends were trimmed by 6 bases and 9 bases, with 15 bases remaining between them. The CDR3 region is CASSYTGRIEQFF. CDR3 DNA: TGTGCCAGCAGCTACACAGGGCGTATTGAGCAGTTCTTC.

The rearrangement uses TRBV15 and TRBJ1-4; unclear D gene. The CDR3 spans 15 residues. Germline-derived CDR1 and CDR2 are LNHNV and YYDKDF (reference sequence). V was shortened by 0 bases and J by 8 bases, with 13 bases between the two germline ends. CDR3 bases: TGTGCCACCAGCAGAGATCTATTGCCTCTCGAAAAACTGTTTTTT. It yields the protein CATSRDLLPLEKLFF.